This TCR beta chain derives from a study of blood T cell repertoires in COVID-19. As for the study in general: Sites in the United States, Italy and Spain provided acute and convalescent COVID-19 samples. From T cells, B-cell-depleted T cells, or PBMCs came the material, which was cDNA or gDNA.

Two negative PCRs, clearance, or symptom resolution were required of recovered Cohort 3 donors. Original methodology: Nucleated cell counts were estimated from reference gene primer amplification. TCRdb's table, derived via immunoSEQ multiplex PCR, lists solely in-frame clones and lacks some. That table gives V, J and clone size, and the DNA gave D and trimming. The repertoire has about 320,000 clones, about 85% of them found once; the top ten carry under 6.5%. This CDR3 is built from 16 residues. The V and J ends lost 0 bases and 4 bases respectively, with 13 bases between them. Germline CDR1 LGHNA, CDR2 YNFKEQ.

Sequencing was done on a sample of PBMCs or T cells enriched from blood (not recorded which). The gene calls are TRBV4-2 and TRBJ1-5; a weak D match, TRBD1 (5 bases). The sequence was collected from a young woman who had recovered from COVID-19. The CDR3 here is CASSQERAGGNQPQHF. For the CDR3, the DNA is TGTGCCAGCAGCCAAGAACGAGCGGGGGGGAATCAGCCCCAGCATTTT.